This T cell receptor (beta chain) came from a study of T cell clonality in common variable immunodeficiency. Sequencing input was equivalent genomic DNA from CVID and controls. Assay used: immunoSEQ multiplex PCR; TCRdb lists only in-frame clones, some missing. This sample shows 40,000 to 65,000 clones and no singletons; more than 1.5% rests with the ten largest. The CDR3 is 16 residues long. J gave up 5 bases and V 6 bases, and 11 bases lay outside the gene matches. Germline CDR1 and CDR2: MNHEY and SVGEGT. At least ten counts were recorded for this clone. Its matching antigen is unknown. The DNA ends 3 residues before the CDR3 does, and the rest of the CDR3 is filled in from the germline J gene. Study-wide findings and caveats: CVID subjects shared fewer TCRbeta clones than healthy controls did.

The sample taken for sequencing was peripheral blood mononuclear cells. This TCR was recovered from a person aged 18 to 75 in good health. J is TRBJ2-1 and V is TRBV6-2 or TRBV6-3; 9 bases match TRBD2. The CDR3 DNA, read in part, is TGTGCCAGCAGCACTGCCCAGAGCGGGAGGAACAATGAG. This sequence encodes CASSTAQSGRNNE. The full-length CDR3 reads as CASSTAQSGRNNEQFF.